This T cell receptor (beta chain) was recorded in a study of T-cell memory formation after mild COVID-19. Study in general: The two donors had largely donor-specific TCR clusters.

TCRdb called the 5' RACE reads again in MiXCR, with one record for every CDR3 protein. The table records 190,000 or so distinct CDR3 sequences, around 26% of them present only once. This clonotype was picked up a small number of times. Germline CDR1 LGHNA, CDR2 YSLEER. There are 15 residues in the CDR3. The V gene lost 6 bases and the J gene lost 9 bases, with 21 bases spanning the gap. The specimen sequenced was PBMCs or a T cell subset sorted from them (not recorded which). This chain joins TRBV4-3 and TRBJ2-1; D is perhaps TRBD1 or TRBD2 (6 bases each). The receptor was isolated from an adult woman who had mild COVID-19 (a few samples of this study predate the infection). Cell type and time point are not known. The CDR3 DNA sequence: TGCGCCAGCAGTCTGGGGGGCCCTCCAATCGGTGAGCAGTTCTTC. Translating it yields CASSLGGPPIGEQFF.